These 10 T cell receptor beta chains were all obtained from the same sample, sequenced in a study of T cell changes during pregnancy in multiple sclerosis. The repertoire was sequenced with immunoSEQ multiplex PCR; TCRdb's copy has only in-frame clones and lacks some. The repertoire consists of under 85,000 clones, with around 94% occurring once and the leading ten covering 0.58%. The input for sequencing was peripheral blood, taken in the third trimester of pregnancy. The receptors derive from a female donor with multiple sclerosis, enrolled in a pregnancy study.

The chain uses TRBV5-5 and TRBJ2-3; 8 bases line up with TRBD1. The junction had 7 bases not matched to a gene; V was cut back by 4 bases and J by 0 bases. Germline V gene data show CDR1 as SGHKS and CDR2 as YYEKEE (reference sequence). The CDR3 covers 16 residues. CDR3 residues: CASSAAGTGSTDTQYF. CDR3 bases: TGTGCCAGCAGCGCGGCCGGGACAGGTAGCACAGATACGCAGTATTTT.

On this clone itself: The same CDR3 arises from other DNA sequences in this sample as well. This chain connects TRBV5-5 to TRBJ1-1, with TRBD1 as a possible D gene (5 bases). Trimming took off 4 bases at V and 3 bases at J, with 10 bases between the two ends. CDR1 and CDR2 from the germline V gene are SGHKS and YYEKEE (reference sequence). This CDR3 comprises 13 residues. In nucleotides, the CDR3 is TGTGCCAGCAGCCCGCGGGGGGACACTGAAGCTTTCTTT. As protein: CASSPRGDTEAFF.

As concerns this clone: It is likely a read error, because the conserved phenylalanine at the end of the CDR3 is missing. Because the CDR3's place on the DNA is in doubt, the DNA is left out and the CDR3 is given as listed by TCRdb. V is TRBV19 and J is TRBJ1-1; the DNA was not compared with TRBD1, the D call given in the table. Including both end residues, the CDR3 is 10 amino acids long. From germline, CDR1 is LNHDA and CDR2 SQIVND (reference sequence). The CDR3 loop is CASSSRTGRN.

DNA of the CDR3: TGCGCCAGCAGGCCGACTAGCGGGCTTAGGGAGCAGTACTTC. The encoded protein is CASRPTSGLREQYF. The rearrangement uses TRBV10-2 and TRBJ2-7; 10 bases are shared with TRBD2. Germline CDR1 and CDR2: WSHSY and SAAADI. After removal of 6 bases from V and 7 bases from J, the junction contained 9 bases not matched to a gene. CDR3 length equals 14 residues.

CDR3 protein: CATSSQRQGVGGYTF. CDR3 nucleotide sequence: TGTGCCACCAGCAGTCAAAGACAGGGGGTGGGCGGCTACACCTTC. V is TRBV15 and J is TRBJ1-2; the match to TRBD1 covers 9 bases. CDR1 LNHNV and CDR2 YYDKDF come from the germline V gene (reference sequence). The junction had 10 bases not matched to a gene; V was cut back by 3 bases and J by 8 bases. The CDR3 is made up of 15 amino acids.

The chain uses TRBV2 and TRBJ1-1, with D possibly matching TRBD1 (5 bases). The CDR3 spans 14 residues. The V gene lost 6 bases and the J gene lost 0 bases, with 11 bases spanning the gap. CDR1 and CDR2 from the germline V gene are SNHLY and FYNNEI. CDR3 DNA sequence: TGTGCCAGCAGGGGGGGACCGTTGAACACTGAAGCTTTCTTT. Protein sequence: CASRGGPLNTEAFF.

In this sample, this clone turned up once. This chain joins TRBV9 and TRBJ2-1; 10 bases agree with TRBD2. The germline CDR1 and CDR2 sequences are SGDLS and YYNGEE. The J segment lost 9 bases and the V segment lost 3 bases, leaving 9 bases of the junction unmatched. CDR3 size: 15 residues. CDR3 DNA sequence: TGTGCCAGCAGCGCTGGACTAGCGGTCGGAGGTGAGCAGTTCTTC. This translates into CASSAGLAVGGEQFF.

The gene calls are TRBV29-1 and TRBJ2-3; TRBD2 aligns across 9 bases. V lost 7 bases and J lost 1; bases outside the gene matches: 3. This CDR3 spans 13 amino acids. Germline V gene lookup returns CDR1 SQVTM and CDR2 ANQGSEA. CDR3 coding DNA: TGCAGCGGGTTAGCGGGGGGCACAGATACGCAGTATTTT. It codes for CSGLAGGTDTQYF.

V gene TRBV7-8 combines with J gene TRBJ2-3; 9 nucleotides agree with TRBD1. Trimming removed 5 bases from V and 1 base from J; junction bases left unmatched: 7. CDR1 and CDR2 from the germline V gene are SGHVS and FQNEAQ. The CDR3 is made up of 16 amino acids. The CDR3 loop reads CASSAPGTGRTDTQYF. In nucleotides, the CDR3 is TGTGCCAGCAGCGCCCCCGGGACAGGGCGCACAGATACGCAGTATTTT.

The chain has TRBV9 and TRBJ2-3, with 7 bases identical to TRBD2. The ends lost 1 base at V and 2 bases at J; junction bases unmatched: 4. Germline V gene data show CDR1 as SGDLS and CDR2 as YYNGEE. The CDR3 is 15 amino acids. The CDR3 here is CASSVRGGFTDTQYF. The CDR3 bases are TGTGCCAGCAGCGTAAGGGGAGGGTTCACAGATACGCAGTATTTT.